This T cell receptor (beta chain) was documented in a study of blood T cells in healthy people across ages. CDR3 length: 15 residues. Germline trimming cut 4 bases from V and 6 bases from J; bases unmatched to any gene: 6. Germline CDR1 MGHDK, CDR2 SYGVNS. This clonotype was seen a few times. Primers used in a second PCR of about 6 to 11 cycles were a sample-barcoded 5' primer and a J-beta primer mix. TCRdb re-called the 5' RACE reads with MiXCR, one entry per CDR3 protein. The sample includes about 1,500,000 distinct CDR3 sequences, roughly 30% seen only once; the top ten take 7% to 9%. The receptor's source is a woman in her twenties or thirties in good health. The V gene is TRBV25-1, the J gene TRBJ1-2, with 12 bases fitting TRBD1. The sequenced sample consisted of blood. CDR3 coding DNA: TGTGCCAGCAGTGCAGCCGGGACAGGGGGCCATGGCTACACCTTC. Encoded protein: CASSAAGTGGHGYTF.